This T cell receptor beta chain stems from a study of early T cells in non-severe SARS-CoV-2 infection. Study-level results: There was a bias toward anti-spike CD8 responses in VDJdb matching, which missed private and CD4 specificities.

V lost 0 bases to trimming and J lost 2 bases, with 11 bases between them. This CDR3 has 15 amino acids. CDR1 is LGHNA, CDR2 YSLEER, per germline. This clonotype was counted only a few times. The antigen is not known. Molecules of cDNA were individually given unique molecular identifiers that were attached to them. TCRdb called the 5' RACE reads again in MiXCR, with one record for every CDR3 protein. The sample contains around 61,000 distinct CDR3 sequences, about 10% of which appear only once. The sample was whole blood. The chain joins TRBV4-3 to TRBJ2-7; D remains unclear. The clonotype comes from an adult who was a healthcare worker with PCR-confirmed SARS-CoV-2 infection or an uninfected control (not recorded which). The CDR3 DNA reads as TGCGCCAGCAGCCAAGACCTCGCTGACCCCTACGAGCAGTACTTC. Translated: CASSQDLADPYEQYF.